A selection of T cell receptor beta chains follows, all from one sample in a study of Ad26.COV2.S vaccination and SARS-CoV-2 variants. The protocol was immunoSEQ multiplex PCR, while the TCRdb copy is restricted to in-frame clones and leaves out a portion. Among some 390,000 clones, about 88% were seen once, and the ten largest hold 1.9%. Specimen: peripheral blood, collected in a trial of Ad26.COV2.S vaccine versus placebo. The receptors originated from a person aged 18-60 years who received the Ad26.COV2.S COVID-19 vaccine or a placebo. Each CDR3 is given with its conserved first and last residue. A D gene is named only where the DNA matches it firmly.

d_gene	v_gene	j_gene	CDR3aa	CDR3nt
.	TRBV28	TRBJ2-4	CASTQGGPAKNIQYF	TGTGCCAGCACACAGGGGGGGCCGGCCAAAAACATTCAGTACTTC
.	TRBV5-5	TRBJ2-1	CASSLQTPGVDEQFF	TGCGCCAGCAGCTTACAGACCCCGGGCGTGGATGAGCAGTTCTTC
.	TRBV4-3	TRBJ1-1	CASSNSWTENTEAFF	TGCGCCAGCAGCAATTCTTGGACAGAGAACACTGAAGCTTTCTTT
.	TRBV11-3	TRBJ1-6	CASSFYLDNSPLHF	TGTGCCAGCAGCTTCTACCTAGATAATTCACCCCTCCACTTT
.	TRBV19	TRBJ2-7	CASSGGIGSYEQYF	TGTGCCAGTAGTGGCGGAATCGGCTCCTACGAGCAGTACTTC
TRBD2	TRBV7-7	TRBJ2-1	CASSLAAGGSSYNEQFF	TGTGCCAGCAGCTTAGCGGCGGGGGGGAGCTCCTACAATGAGCAGTTCTTC
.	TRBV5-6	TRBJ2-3	CASSLQGFDTQYF	TGTGCCAGCAGCTTGCAGGGTTTCGATACGCAGTATTTT
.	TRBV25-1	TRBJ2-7	CASSSYGYEQYF	TGTGCCAGCAGTAGCTACGGCTACGAGCAGTACTTC
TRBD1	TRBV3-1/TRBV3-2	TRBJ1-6	CASSQRQGGSPLHF	TGTGCCAGCAGCCAAAGACAGGGTGGTTCACCCCTCCACTTT
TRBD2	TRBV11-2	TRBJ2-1	CASVRGAGGSYNEQFF	TGTGCCAGCGTCAGGGGCGCGGGAGGGAGCTACAATGAGCAGTTCTTC
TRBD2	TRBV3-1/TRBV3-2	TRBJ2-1	CASSPTSGMPNEQFF	TGTGCCAGCAGTCCAACTAGCGGGATGCCGAATGAGCAGTTCTTC
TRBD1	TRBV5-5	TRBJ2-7	CASSLGTDYEQYF	TGTGCCAGCAGCCTCGGGACAGACTACGAGCAGTACTTC
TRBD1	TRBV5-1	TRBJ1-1	CASSPRTGRLGTEAFF	TGCGCCAGCAGCCCACGGACAGGTAGGCTGGGAACTGAAGCTTTCTTT
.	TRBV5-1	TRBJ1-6	CASSWGAGSINSPLHF	TGCGCCAGCAGCTGGGGGGCAGGTTCGATTAATTCACCCCTCCACTTT
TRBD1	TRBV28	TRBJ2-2	CASDRGRSGELFF	TGTGCCAGTGACAGGGGGCGATCCGGGGAGCTGTTTTTT
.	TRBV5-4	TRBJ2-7	CASSFLKNEQYF	TGTGCCAGCAGCTTCCTAAAAAACGAGCAGTACTTC